In its sample, the clone carrying this T cell receptor (beta chain) was seen once. Its antigen is undetermined. The data originate from a study of cytomegalovirus exposure and HLA in healthy donors. About the research overall: The Caucasian-associated ancestry cluster held roughly 80% of 350 to 450 genotyped donors.

The V gene's germline CDR1 is SQVTM and CDR2 ANQGSEA. Trimming took off 5 bases at V and 2 bases at J, with 13 bases between the two ends. The CDR3 sequence is 13 residues long. General observations from the study: In a later analysis, TCR beta V- and J-gene trimming was associated with a missense DCLRE1C variant. Altogether, more than 150 TCR beta chains were recorded as cytomegalovirus-associated. What a later analysis showed was that several of the most significant clusters appeared linked to common viral pathogens.

PCR amplification relied on 60 Vbeta primers (plus 13 Jbeta primers). The assay was immunoSEQ multiplex PCR, and TCRdb's table has in-frame clones only and misses some. This repertoire shows 200,000 to 250,000 clones, over 65% found once; its top ten account for 1% to 1.5%. The sequence was obtained from a human donor in good health. The gene calls are TRBV29-1 and TRBJ2-7; D might be TRBD2 (5 bases). The specimen sequenced was PBMCs. CDR3 sequence reads: CSVFTDGTYEQYF. The CDR3 DNA follows: TGCAGCGTTTTTACCGACGGGACCTACGAGCAGTACTTC.